This TCR beta chain was captured in a study of T cells in pancreatic ductal adenocarcinoma. Study results and caveats: Blood had more productive templates and roughly 8-fold more unique clonotypes than tumor. Blood clonality (about 0.065) did not differ significantly from tumor (around 0.1).

This clone appeared once. Its target is not known. TCRdb's table, derived via immunoSEQ multiplex PCR, lists solely in-frame clones and lacks some. The sample yields approximately 12,000 clones, 75% to 90% seen once. Selected pancreatic ductal adenocarcinoma patients had undergone surgery without neoadjuvant therapy. Trimming cost V 8 bases and J 5 bases; bases outside gene matches: 8. Germline V lookup: CDR1 SEHNR, CDR2 FQNEAQ (reference sequence). This CDR3 has 14 residues. The material sequenced was PBMCs. The V call is TRBV7-9, the J call TRBJ2-1, with 8 bases that match TRBD2. This TCR was sampled from a human donor with pancreatic ductal adenocarcinoma. The CDR3 sequence: CASVGSGKDNEQFF. The CDR3 DNA follows: TGTGCCAGCGTGGGTAGCGGGAAGGACAATGAGCAGTTCTTC.